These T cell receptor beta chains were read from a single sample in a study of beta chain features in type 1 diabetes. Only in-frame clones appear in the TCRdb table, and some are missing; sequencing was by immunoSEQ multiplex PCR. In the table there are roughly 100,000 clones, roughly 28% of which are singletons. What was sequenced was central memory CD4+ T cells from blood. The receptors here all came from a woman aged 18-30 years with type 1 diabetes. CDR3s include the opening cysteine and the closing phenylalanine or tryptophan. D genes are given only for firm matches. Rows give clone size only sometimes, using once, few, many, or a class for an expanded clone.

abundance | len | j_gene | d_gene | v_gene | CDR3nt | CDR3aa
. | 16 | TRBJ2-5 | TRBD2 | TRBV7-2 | TGTGCCAGCAGCTCGGGACTAGCGGCCGGTGCGGAGACCCAGTACTTC | CASSSGLAAGAETQYF
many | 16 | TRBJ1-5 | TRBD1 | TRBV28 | TGTGCCAGCAGAACCTTAGCGACAGGGAGCAATCAGCCCCAGCATTTT | CASRTLATGSNQPQHF
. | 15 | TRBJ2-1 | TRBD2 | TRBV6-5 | TGTGCCAGCACCTTAGCGGGAGGGCCCTACAATGAGCAGTTCTTC | CASTLAGGPYNEQFF
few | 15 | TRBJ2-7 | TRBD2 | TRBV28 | TGTGCCAGCAGTTCTACTAGCGGGAGTTCCTACGAGCAGTACTTC | CASSSTSGSSYEQYF
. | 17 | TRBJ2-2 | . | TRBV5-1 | TGCGCCAGCAGCTTGGCAGGCCCACTTAAGTTCACCGGGGAGCTGTTTTTT | CASSLAGPLKFTGELFF
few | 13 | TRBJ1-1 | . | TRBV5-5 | TGTGCCAGCAGCCGCGACGGCGGTGATGAAGCTTTCTTT | CASSRDGGDEAFF
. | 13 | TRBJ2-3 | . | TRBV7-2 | TGTGCCAGCAGCTTAGGTCCGCGAGATACGCAGTATTTT | CASSLGPRDTQYF
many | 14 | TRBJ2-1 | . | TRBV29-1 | TGCAGCGTTGAAGCGCGGCAGGGGAAGAATGAGCAGTTCTTC | CSVEARQGKNEQFF
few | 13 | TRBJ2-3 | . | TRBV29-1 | TGCAGCGTTGACGCTAGCGGCACAGATACGCAGTATTTT | CSVDASGTDTQYF
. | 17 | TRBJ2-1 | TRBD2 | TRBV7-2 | TGTGCCAGCAGCTTAGTTGTAGCGGGAGGGCCCAGGAATGAGCAGTTCTTC | CASSLVVAGGPRNEQFF
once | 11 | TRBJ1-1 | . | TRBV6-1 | TGTGCCAGCAGAGGAGGGACTGAAGCTTTCTTT | CASRGGTEAFF
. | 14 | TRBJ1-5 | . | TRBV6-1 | TGTGCCAGCAGCCTCGACTCTGGCAATCAGCCCCAGCATTTT | CASSLDSGNQPQHF
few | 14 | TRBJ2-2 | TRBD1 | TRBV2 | TGTGCCAGCATTTCGGACAGGGACACCGGGGAGCTGTTTTTT | CASISDRDTGELFF
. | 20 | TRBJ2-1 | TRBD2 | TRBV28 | TGTGCCAGCAGTTCCCCCGGGACAGCTCTAGCGGGAGGGGACTACAATGAGCAGTTCTTC | CASSSPGTALAGGDYNEQFF
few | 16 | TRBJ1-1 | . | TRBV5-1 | TGCGCCAGCAGCTTCGTACAGTTAGGCGAGGGAACTGAAGCTTTCTTT | CASSFVQLGEGTEAFF
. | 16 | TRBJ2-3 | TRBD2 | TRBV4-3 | TGCGCCAGCAGCGGGAGACTAGCGGGTTTCACAGATACGCAGTATTTT | CASSGRLAGFTDTQYF
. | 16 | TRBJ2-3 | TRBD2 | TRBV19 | TGTGCCAGTAGTAGACGACTAGCGCCGAGCACAGATACGCAGTATTTT | CASSRRLAPSTDTQYF